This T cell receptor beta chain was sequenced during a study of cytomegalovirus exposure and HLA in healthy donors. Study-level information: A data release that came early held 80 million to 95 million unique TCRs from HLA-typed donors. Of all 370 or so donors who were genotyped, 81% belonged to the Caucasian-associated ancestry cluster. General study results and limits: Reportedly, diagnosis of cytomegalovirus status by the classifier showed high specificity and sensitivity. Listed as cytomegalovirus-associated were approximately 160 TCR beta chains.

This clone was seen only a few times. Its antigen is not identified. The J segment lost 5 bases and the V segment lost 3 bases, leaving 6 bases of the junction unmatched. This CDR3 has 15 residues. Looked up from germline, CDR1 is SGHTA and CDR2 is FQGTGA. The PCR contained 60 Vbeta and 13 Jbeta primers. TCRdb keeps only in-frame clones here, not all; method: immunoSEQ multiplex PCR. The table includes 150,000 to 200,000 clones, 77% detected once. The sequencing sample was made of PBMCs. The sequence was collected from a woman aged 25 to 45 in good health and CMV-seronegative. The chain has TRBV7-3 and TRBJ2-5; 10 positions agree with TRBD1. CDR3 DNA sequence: TGTGCCAGCAGCTTGACAGGGGGCGTGTTGGAGACCCAGTACTTC. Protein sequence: CASSLTGGVLETQYF.